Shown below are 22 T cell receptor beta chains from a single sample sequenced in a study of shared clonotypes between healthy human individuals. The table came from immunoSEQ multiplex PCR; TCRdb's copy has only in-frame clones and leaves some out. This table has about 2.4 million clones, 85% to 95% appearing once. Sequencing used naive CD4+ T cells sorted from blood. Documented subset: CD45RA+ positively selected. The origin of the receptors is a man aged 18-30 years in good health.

CDR3 nucleotide sequence: TGTGCCAGCAGGACCGGACAGGGAGGCTATGGCTACACCTTC. Translated: CASRTGQGGYGYTF. The chain couples TRBV28 to TRBJ1-2, with 8 nucleotides matching TRBD1. Germline CDR1 and CDR2: MDHEN and SYDVKM. The J segment lost 4 bases and the V segment lost 6 bases, leaving 7 bases of the junction unmatched. The CDR3 loop spans 14 amino acids.

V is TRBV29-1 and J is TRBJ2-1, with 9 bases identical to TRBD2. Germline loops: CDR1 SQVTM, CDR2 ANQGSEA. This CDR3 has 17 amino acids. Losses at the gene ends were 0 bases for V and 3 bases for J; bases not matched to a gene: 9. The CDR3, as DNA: TGCAGCGTTGAAGATCTTGGCCTAGCGGGAATCTACAATGAGCAGTTCTTC. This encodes CSVEDLGLAGIYNEQFF.

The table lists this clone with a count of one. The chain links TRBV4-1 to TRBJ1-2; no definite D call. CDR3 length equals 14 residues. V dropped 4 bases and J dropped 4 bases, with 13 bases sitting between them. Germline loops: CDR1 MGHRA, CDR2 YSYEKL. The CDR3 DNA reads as TGCGCCAGCAGCCGTGATATAGGCCCCTATGGCTACACCTTC. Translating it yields CASSRDIGPYGYTF.

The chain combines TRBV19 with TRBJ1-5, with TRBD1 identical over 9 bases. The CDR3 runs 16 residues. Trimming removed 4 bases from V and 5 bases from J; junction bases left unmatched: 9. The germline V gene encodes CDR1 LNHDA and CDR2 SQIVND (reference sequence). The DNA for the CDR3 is TGTGCCAGTAGTACCCTTGGACAGGGGCTCCATCAGCCCCAGCATTTT. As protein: CASSTLGQGLHQPQHF.

This CDR3 is CASGREGAAQETQYF. For the CDR3, the DNA is TGTGCCAGCGGAAGGGAAGGGGCAGCTCAAGAGACCCAGTACTTC. The V and J genes are TRBV9 and TRBJ2-5; a weak D match, TRBD1 (5 bases). CDR1 and CDR2 from the germline V gene are SGDLS and YYNGEE. The CDR3 runs 15 residues. Trimming removed 7 bases at V and 2 bases at J, with 18 bases between.

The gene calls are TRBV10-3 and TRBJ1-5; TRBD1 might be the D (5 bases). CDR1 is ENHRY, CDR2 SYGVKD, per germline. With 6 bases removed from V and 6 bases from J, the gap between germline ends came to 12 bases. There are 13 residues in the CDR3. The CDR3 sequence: CAISLSQGQPQHF. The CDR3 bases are TGTGCCATCAGCCTCAGTCAGGGTCAGCCCCAGCATTTT.

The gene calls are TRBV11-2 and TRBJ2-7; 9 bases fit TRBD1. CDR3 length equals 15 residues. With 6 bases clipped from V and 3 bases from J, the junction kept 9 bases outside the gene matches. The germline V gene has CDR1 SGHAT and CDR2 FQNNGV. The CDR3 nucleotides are TGTGCCAGCAGAAAACAGGGGGCTTCCTTCTACGAGCAGTACTTC. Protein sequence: CASRKQGASFYEQYF.

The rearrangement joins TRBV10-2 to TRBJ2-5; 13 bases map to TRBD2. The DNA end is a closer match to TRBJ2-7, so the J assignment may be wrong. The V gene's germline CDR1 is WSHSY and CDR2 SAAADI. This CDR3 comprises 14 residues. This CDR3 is CASGTSGASYEQYF. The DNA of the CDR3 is TGCGCCAGCGGGACTAGCGGGGCCTCCTACGAGCAGTACTTC.

The chain's CDR3 is CSAAHPGTQYF. The DNA for the CDR3 is TGCAGCGCCGCCCATCCGGGTACGCAGTATTTT. The V call is TRBV29-1, the J call TRBJ2-3; D unresolved. Trimming pared 7 bases from V and 8 bases from J, leaving 13 bases between. Germline assignment: CDR1 SQVTM and CDR2 ANQGSEA. CDR3 length: 11 residues.

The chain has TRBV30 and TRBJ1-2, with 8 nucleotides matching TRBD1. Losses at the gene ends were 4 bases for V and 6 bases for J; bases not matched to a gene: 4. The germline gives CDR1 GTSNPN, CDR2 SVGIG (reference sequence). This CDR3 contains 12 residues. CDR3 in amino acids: CAWMRQGNGYTF. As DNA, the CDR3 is TGTGCCTGGATGAGACAGGGGAATGGCTACACCTTC.

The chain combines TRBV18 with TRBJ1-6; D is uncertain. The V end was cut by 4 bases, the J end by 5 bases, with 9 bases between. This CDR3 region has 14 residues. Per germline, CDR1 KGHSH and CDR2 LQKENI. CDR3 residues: CASSREGNNSPLHF. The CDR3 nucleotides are TGTGCCAGCTCACGTGAGGGCAATAATTCACCCCTCCACTTT.

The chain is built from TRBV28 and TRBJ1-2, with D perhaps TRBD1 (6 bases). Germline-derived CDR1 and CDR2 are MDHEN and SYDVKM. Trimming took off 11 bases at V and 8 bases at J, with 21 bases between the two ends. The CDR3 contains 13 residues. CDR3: CAGLGGAGDGYTF. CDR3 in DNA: TGTGCCGGCCTGGGGGGGGCCGGGGACGGCTACACCTTC.

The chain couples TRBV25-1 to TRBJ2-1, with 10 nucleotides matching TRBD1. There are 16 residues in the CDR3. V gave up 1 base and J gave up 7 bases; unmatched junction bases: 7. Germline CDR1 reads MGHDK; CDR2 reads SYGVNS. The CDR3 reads CASSESGDRGSNEQFF. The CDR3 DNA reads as TGTGCCAGCAGTGAATCTGGGGACAGGGGATCGAATGAGCAGTTCTTC.

CDR3: CASSFLAVVEQYF. For the CDR3, the DNA is TGTGCCAGCAGCTTTCTCGCGGTGGTGGAGCAGTACTTC. This chain links TRBV5-8 with TRBJ2-7; D ambiguous. CDR1 and CDR2 (germline): SGHTS, YDEGEE. The CDR3 is 13 amino acids. The V and J ends lost 2 bases and 7 bases respectively, with 13 bases between them.

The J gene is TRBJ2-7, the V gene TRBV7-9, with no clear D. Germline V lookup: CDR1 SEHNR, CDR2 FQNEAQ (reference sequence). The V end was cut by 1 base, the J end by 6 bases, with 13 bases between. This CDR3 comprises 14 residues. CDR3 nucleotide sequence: TGTGCCAGCAGCTTAGAGGGCCTAGGTTCCGAGCAGTACTTC. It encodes CASSLEGLGSEQYF.

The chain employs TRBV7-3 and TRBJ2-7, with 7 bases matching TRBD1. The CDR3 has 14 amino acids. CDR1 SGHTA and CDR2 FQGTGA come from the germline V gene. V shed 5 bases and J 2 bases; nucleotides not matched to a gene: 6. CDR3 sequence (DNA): TGTGCCAGCAGCCCAGGGACAGTTCCCTACGAGCAGTACTTC. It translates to CASSPGTVPYEQYF.

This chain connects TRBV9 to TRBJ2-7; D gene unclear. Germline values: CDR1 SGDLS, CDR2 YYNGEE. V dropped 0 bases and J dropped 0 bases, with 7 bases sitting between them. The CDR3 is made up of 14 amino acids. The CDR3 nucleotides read TGTGCCAGCAGCGTAGCGTGGGCCTCCTACGAGCAGTACTTC. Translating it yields CASSVAWASYEQYF.

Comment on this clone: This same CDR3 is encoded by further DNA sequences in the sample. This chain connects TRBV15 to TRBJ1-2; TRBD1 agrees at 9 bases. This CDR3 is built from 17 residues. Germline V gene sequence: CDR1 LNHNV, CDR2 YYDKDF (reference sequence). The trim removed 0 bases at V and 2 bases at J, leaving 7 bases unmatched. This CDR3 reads CATSRDGAGTGNYGYTF. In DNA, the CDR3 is TGTGCCACCAGCAGAGACGGCGCCGGGACAGGGAACTATGGCTACACCTTC.

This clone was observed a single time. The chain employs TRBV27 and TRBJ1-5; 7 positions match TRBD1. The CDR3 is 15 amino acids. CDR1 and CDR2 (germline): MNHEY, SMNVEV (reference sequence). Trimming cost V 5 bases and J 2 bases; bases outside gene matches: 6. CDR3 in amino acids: CASSPDRQRNQPQHF. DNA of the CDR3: TGTGCCAGCAGTCCGGACAGGCAGCGCAATCAGCCCCAGCATTTT.

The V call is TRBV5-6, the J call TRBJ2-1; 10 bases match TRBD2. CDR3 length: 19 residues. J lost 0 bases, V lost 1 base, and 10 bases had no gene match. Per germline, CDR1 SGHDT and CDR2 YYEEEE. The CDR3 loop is CASSLQGLATYFSYNEQFF. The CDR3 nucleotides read TGTGCCAGCAGCTTGCAGGGACTAGCGACCTACTTCTCCTACAATGAGCAGTTCTTC.

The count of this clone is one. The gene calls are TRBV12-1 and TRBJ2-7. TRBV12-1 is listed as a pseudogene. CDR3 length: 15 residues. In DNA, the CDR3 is TGTGCCAGCAGCTTCCGGGACCAGCATAATTACGAGCAGTACTTC. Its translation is CASSFRDQHNYEQYF.

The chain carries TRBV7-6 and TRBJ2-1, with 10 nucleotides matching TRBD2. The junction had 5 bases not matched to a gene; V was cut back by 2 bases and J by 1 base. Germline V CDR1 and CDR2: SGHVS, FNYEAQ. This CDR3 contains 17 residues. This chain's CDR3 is CASSLYPSGSSYNEQFF. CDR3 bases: TGTGCCAGCAGCTTATATCCTAGCGGGAGTTCCTACAATGAGCAGTTCTTC.